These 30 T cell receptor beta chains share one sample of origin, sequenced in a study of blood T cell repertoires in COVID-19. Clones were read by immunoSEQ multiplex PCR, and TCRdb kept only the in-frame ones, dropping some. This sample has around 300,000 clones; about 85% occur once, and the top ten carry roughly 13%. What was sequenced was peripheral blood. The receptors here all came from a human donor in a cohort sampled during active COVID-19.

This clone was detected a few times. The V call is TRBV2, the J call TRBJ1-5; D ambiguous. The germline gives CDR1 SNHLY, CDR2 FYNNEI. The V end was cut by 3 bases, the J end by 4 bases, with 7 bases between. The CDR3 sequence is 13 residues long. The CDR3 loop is CASSEAGNQPQHF. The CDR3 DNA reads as TGTGCCAGCAGTGAGGCAGGTAATCAGCCCCAGCATTTT.

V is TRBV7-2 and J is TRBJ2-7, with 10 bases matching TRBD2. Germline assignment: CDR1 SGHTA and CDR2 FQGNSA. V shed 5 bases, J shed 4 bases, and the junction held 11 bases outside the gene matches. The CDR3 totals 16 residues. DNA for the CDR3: TGTGCCAGCAGCCTACAGAGCGGGAGGGCCAGTTACGAGCAGTACTTC. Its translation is CASSLQSGRASYEQYF.

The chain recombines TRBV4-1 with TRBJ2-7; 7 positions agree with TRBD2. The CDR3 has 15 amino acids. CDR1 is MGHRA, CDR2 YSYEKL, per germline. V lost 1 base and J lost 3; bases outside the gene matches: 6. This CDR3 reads CASSQGLSGVYEQYF. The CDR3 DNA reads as TGCGCCAGCAGCCAAGGCCTAAGCGGGGTCTACGAGCAGTACTTC.

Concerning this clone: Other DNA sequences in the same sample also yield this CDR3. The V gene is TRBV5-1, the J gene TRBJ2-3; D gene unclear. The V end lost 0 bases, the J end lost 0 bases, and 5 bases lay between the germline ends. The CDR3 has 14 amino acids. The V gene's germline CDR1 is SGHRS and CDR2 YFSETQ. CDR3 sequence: CASSLGTSTDTQYF. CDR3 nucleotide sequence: TGCGCCAGCAGCTTGGGAACTAGCACAGATACGCAGTATTTT.

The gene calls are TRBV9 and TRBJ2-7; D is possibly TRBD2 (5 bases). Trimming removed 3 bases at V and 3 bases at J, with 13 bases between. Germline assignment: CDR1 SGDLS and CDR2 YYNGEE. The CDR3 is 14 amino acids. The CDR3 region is CASSGTGNSYEQYF. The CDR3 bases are TGTGCCAGCAGCGGGACCGGGAATAGCTACGAGCAGTACTTC.

The CDR3: CASSLDPIAETQYF. DNA of the CDR3: TGTGCCAGCAGCTTAGATCCGATTGCGGAGACCCAGTACTTC. The chain is built from TRBV11-2 and TRBJ2-5, with D hard to call. The germline V and J ends were trimmed by 0 bases and 5 bases, with 10 bases remaining between them. This CDR3 is built from 14 residues. Per the germline V gene, CDR1 is SGHAT and CDR2 is FQNNGV.

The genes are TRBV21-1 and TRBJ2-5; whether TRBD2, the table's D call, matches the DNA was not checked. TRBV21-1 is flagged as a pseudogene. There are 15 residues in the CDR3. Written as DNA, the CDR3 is TGTGCCAGCAGCAAAGGAGGGCTGGGCCTAGAGACCCAGTACTTC. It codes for CASSKGGLGLETQYF.

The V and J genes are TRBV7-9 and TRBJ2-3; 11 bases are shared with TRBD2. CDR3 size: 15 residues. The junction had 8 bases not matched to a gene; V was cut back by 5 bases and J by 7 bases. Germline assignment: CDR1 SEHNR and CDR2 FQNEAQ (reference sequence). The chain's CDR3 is CASSATSGSRNTQYF. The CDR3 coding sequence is TGTGCCAGCAGCGCAACTAGCGGGAGTAGGAATACGCAGTATTTT.

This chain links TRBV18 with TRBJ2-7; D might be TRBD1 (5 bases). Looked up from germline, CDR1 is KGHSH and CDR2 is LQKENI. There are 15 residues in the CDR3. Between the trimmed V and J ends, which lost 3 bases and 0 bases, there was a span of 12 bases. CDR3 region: CASSPYQGSSYEQYF. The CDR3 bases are TGTGCCAGCTCACCCTACCAGGGATCCTCCTACGAGCAGTACTTC.

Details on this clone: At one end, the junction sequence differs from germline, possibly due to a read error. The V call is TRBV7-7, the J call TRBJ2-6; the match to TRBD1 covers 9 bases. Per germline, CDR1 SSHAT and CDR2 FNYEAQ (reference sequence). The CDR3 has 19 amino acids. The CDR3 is CASSLRSGTGSSGANILTF. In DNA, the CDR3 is TGTGCCAGCAGCTTAAGGTCGGGGACAGGGAGCTCTGGGGCCAACATCCTGACTTTC.

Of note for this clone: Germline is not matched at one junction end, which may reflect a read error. The CDR3 is CASSLRWNSGELFF. CDR3 DNA sequence: TGTGCCAGCAGTTTGCGTTGGAACAGCGGGGAGCTGTTTTTT. This rearrangement joins TRBV28 to TRBJ2-2; D gene ambiguous. The CDR3 covers 14 residues. Germline CDR1 reads MDHEN; CDR2 reads SYDVKM.

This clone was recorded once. CDR3 protein: CASSSNPAGNTGELFF. CDR3 nucleotide sequence: TGCGCCAGCAGCTCGAACCCAGCGGGGAACACCGGGGAGCTGTTTTTT. The V gene is TRBV5-1, the J gene TRBJ2-2, with D possibly being TRBD2 (6 bases). Germline V gives CDR1 SGHRS, CDR2 YFSETQ. The CDR3 runs to 16 residues. Between the trimmed V and J ends, which lost 3 bases and 1 base, there was a span of 13 bases.

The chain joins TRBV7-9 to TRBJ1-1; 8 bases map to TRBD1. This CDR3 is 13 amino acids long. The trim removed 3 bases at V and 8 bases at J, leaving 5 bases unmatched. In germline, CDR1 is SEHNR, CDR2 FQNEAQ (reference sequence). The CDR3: CASSLGRTGEAFF. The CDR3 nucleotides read TGTGCCAGCAGCTTGGGAAGGACAGGGGAAGCTTTCTTT. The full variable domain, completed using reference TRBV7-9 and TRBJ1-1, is DTGVSQNPRHKITKRGQNVTFRCDPISEHNRLYWYRQTLGQGPEFLTYFQNEAQLEKSRLLSDRFSAERPKGSFSTLEIQRTEQGDSAMYLCASSLGRTGEAFFGQGTRLTVV.

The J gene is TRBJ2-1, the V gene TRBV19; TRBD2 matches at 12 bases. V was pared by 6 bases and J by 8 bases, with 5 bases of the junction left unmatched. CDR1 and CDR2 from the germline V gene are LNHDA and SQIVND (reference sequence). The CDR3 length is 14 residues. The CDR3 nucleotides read TGTGCCAGTAGCCGACTAGCGGGAGTCCATGAGCAGTTCTTC. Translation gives CASSRLAGVHEQFF.

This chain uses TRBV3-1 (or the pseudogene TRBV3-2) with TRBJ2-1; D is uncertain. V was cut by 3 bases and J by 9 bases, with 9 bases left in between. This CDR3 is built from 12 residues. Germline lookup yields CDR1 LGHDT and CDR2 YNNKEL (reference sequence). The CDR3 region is CASSQSRGEQFF. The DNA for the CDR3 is TGTGCCAGCAGCCAGAGTCGTGGTGAGCAGTTCTTC.

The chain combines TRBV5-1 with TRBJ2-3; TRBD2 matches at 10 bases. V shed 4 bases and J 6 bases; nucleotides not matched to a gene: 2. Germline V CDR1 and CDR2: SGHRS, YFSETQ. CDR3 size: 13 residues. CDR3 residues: CASSVGLADTQYF. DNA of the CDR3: TGCGCCAGCAGCGTGGGACTAGCGGATACGCAGTATTTT.

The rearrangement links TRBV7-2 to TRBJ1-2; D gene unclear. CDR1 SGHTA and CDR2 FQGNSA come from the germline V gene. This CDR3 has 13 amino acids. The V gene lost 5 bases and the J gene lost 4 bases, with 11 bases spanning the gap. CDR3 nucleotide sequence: TGTGCCAGCAGCCCCGGTTTGATCTATGGCTACACCTTC. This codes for CASSPGLIYGYTF.

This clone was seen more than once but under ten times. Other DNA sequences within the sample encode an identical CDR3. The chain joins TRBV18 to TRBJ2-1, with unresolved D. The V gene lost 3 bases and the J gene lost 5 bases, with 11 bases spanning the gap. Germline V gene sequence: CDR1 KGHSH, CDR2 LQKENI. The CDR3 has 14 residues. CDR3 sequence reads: CASSPLTRNNEQFF. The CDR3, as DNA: TGTGCCAGCTCACCCCTTACCAGGAACAATGAGCAGTTCTTC.

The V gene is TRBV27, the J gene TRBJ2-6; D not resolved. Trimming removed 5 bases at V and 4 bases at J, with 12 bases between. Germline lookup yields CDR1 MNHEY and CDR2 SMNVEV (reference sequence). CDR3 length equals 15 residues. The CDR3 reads CASSRQLGGANVLTF. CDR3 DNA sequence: TGTGCCAGCAGTCGCCAATTGGGCGGGGCCAACGTCCTGACTTTC.

Here the CDR3 DNA reads TGTGCCAGCAGCACCTCAGGGGACCCCGCCCTCTACGAGCAGTACTTC. Its protein product is CASSTSGDPALYEQYF. This chain connects TRBV5-5 to TRBJ2-7; tentatively, D is TRBD1 (6 bases). V lost 4 bases and J 3 bases, leaving 20 bases between the germline ends. The germline V gene has CDR1 SGHKS and CDR2 YYEKEE (reference sequence). This CDR3 comprises 16 residues.

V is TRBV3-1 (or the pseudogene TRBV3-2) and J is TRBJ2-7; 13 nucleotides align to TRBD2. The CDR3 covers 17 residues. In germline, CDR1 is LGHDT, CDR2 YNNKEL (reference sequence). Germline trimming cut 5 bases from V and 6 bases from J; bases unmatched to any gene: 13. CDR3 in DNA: TGTGCCAGCAGCAATGCCAGAACTAGCGGGAGGGCTGGCGAGCAGTACTTC. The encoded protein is CASSNARTSGRAGEQYF.

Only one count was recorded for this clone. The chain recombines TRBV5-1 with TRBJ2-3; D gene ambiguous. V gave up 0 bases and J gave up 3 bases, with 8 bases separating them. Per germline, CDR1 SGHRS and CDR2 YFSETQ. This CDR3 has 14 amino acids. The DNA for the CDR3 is TGCGCCAGCAGCTTGGGAACAGAGACAGATACGCAGTATTTT. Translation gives CASSLGTETDTQYF.

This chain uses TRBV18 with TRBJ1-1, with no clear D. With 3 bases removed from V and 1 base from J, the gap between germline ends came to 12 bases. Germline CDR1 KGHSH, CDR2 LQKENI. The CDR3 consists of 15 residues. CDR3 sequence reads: CASSPRQAQNTEAFF. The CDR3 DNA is TGTGCCAGCTCACCCAGGCAGGCGCAGAACACTGAAGCTTTCTTT.

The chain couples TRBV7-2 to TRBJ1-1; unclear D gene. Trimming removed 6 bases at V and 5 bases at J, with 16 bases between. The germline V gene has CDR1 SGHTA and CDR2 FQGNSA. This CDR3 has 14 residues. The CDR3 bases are TGTGCCAGCAGATTGGACTCCATGGGGACTGAAGCTTTCTTT. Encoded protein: CASRLDSMGTEAFF. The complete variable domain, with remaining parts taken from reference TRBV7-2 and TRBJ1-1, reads GAGVSQSPSNKVTEKGKDVELRCDPISGHTALYWYRQSLGQGLEFLIYFQGNSAPDKSGLPSDRFSAERTGGSVSTLTIQRTQQEDSAVYLCASRLDSMGTEAFFGQGTRLTVV.

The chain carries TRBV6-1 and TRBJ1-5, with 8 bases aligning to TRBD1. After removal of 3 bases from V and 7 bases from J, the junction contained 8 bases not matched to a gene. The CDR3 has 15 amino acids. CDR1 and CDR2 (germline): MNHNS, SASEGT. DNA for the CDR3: TGTGCCAGCAGTGATTGGACAGGGTCAAGGCAGCCCCAGCATTTT. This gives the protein CASSDWTGSRQPQHF.

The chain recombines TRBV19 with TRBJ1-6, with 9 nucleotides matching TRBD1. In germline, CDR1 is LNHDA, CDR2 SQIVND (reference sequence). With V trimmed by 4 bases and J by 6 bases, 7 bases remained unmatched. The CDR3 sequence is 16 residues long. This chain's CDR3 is CASSTGGQGLNSPLHF. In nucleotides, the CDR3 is TGTGCCAGTAGTACCGGGGGACAGGGTCTTAATTCACCCCTCCACTTT.

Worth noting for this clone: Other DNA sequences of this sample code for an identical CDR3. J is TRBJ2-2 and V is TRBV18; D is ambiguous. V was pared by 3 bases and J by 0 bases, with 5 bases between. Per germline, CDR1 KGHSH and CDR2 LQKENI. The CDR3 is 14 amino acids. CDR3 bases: TGTGCCAGCTCACCCGACACGAACACCGGGGAGCTGTTTTTT. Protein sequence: CASSPDTNTGELFF.

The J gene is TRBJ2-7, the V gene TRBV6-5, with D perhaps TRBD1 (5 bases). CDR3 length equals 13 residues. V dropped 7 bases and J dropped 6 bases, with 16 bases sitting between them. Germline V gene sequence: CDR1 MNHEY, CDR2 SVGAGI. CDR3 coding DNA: TGTGCCAGCAAAGATCCAGGGAAATCCGAGCAGTACTTC. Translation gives CASKDPGKSEQYF.

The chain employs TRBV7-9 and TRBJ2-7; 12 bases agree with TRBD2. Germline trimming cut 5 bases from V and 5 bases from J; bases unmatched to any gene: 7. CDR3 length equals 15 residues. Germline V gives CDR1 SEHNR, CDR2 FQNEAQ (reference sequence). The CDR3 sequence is CASSPTSGRSNEQYF. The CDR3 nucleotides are TGTGCCAGCAGCCCTACTAGCGGGAGGTCAAACGAGCAGTACTTC.

This CDR3 reads CASTRGTEAFF. CDR3 DNA: TGTGCCAGCACCCGGGGCACTGAAGCTTTCTTT. The rearrangement uses TRBV2 and TRBJ1-1; D gene ambiguous. Germline CDR1 SNHLY, CDR2 FYNNEI. This CDR3 spans 11 amino acids. The V and J ends lost 7 bases and 4 bases respectively, with 7 bases between them.